This paragraph reports one T cell receptor beta chain. Its antigen is not identified. This entry belongs to a study of T-cell reconstitution after alpha-beta-depleted transplantation in children. This sample's TCRbeta library carried unique molecular identifier barcodes. MiXCR, applied by TCRdb to the PCR reads, yields one record per CDR3 protein. Of around 450,000 distinct CDR3 sequences listed, over 40% are singletons. V was clipped by 9 bases and J by 4 bases; unmatched bases: 5. CDR1 ENHRY and CDR2 SYGVKD come from the germline V gene. The CDR3 length is 15 residues. Study results and limitations: Recipient T cells and thymic progenitors that survived were the source of the high TCRbeta diversity seen at day 60 in some patients. Reportedly, only several hundred clones from non-depleted graft cells drove alpha-beta T-cell counts at about two months. T-cell numbers and diversity, one year after transplant, stemmed largely from T cells that were newly produced.

The rearrangement uses TRBV10-3 and TRBJ2-1; 14 positions match TRBD2. The specimen was PBMCs, collected before TCRalphabeta/CD19-depleted stem cell transplant. The origin of this receptor is a girl aged 2 to 10 with aplastic anemia, due to receive a stem cell transplant. CDR3 sequence: CAIGTSGGRYNEQFF. The DNA for the CDR3 is TGTGCCATTGGGACTAGCGGGGGACGGTACAATGAGCAGTTCTTC.